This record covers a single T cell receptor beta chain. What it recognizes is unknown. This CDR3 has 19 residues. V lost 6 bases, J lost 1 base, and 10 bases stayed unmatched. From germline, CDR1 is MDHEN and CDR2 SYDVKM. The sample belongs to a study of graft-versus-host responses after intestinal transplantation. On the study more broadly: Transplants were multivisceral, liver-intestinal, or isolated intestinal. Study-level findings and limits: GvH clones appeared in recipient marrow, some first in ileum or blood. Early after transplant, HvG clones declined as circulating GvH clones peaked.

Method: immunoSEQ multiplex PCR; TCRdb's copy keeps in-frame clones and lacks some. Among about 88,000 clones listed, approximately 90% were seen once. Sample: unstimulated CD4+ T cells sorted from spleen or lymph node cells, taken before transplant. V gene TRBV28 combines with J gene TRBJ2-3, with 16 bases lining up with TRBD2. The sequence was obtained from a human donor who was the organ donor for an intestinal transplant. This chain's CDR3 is CASRQPGLAGGRGTDTQYF. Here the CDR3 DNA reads TGTGCCAGCAGGCAGCCGGGACTAGCGGGAGGGCGAGGCACAGATACGCAGTATTTT.